These 26 T cell receptor beta chains share one sample of origin, sequenced in a study of T-cell memory formation after mild COVID-19. TCRdb re-derived calls from the 5' RACE reads in MiXCR, one entry per CDR3 protein. This repertoire shows nearly 110,000 distinct CDR3 sequences, around an eighth found once; its top ten account for around 25%. Material: PBMCs or a T cell subset sorted from them (not recorded which). The receptors come from an adult woman who had mild COVID-19 (a few samples of this study predate the infection). Cell type and time point are not known.

This clonotype has just a few counts. Sequence at one end of the junction differs from germline and may be a read error. This sequence joins TRBV7-9 and TRBJ2-1, with unresolved D. Germline lookup yields CDR1 SEHNR and CDR2 FQNEAQ (reference sequence). The CDR3 is 12 residues long. The CDR3 DNA reads TGCGCCAGCAGCTTCCCCGTAGATGAGCAGTTCTTC. Amino acid sequence: CASSFPVDEQFF.

This rearrangement joins TRBV19 to TRBJ2-7; TRBD1 aligns across 9 bases. Trimming removed 8 bases from V and 2 bases from J; junction bases left unmatched: 10. CDR1 and CDR2 from the germline V gene are LNHDA and SQIVND (reference sequence). The CDR3 runs to 15 residues. The chain's CDR3 is CASALGTGLPYEQYF. The DNA of the CDR3 is TGTGCCAGTGCCCTCGGGACAGGGTTACCCTACGAGCAGTACTTC.

In this sample, this clonotype turned up a few times. The CDR3 reads CSVPQEGTQYF. In nucleotides, the CDR3 is TGCAGCGTTCCGCAGGAAGGGACCCAGTACTTC. The chain links TRBV29-1 to TRBJ2-5; D gene uncertain. V was pared by 5 bases and J by 7 bases, with 11 bases between. Germline CDR1 is SQVTM and CDR2 is ANQGSEA. The CDR3 has 11 amino acids.

As to this clonotype: One junction end does not reproduce the germline sequence, and a read error may be involved. This sequence joins TRBV9 and TRBJ2-7; D possibly matches TRBD1 or TRBD2 (7 bases each). From germline, CDR1 is SGDLS and CDR2 YYNGEE. The CDR3 sequence is 16 residues long. The CDR3 sequence: CASTAGGGQGPQEQHF. The CDR3 DNA sequence: TGTGCCAGCACCGCAGGGGGGGGTCAGGGCCCGCAAGAGCAGCACTTC.

This clonotype was seen a handful of times. The gene calls are TRBV12-3 or TRBV12-4 and TRBJ2-1, with D perhaps TRBD1 (7 bases). The CDR3 length is 16 residues. V shed 5 bases and J shed 8 bases, with 22 bases lying between them. The CDR3 is CASSRGTEVSGDEQFF. Here the CDR3 DNA reads TGTGCCAGCAGTCGGGGGACAGAGGTTTCTGGAGATGAGCAGTTCTTC.

This chain connects TRBV4-3 to TRBJ2-1, with TRBD2 matching over 8 bases. The CDR3 consists of 17 residues. Germline trimming cut 0 bases from V and 0 bases from J; bases unmatched to any gene: 4. The germline gives CDR1 LGHNA, CDR2 YSLEER. The CDR3 sequence: CASSQDWREDSYNEQFF. The DNA for the CDR3 is TGCGCCAGCAGCCAAGATTGGCGGGAGGACTCCTACAATGAGCAGTTCTTC.

This clonotype was seen many times. The rearrangement joins TRBV12-3 or TRBV12-4 to TRBJ1-4; no firm D call. Trimming removed 1 base at V and 8 bases at J, with 2 bases between. CDR3 length equals 11 residues. The CDR3 region has the DNA TGTGCCAGCAGTTTAGGGGAAAAACTGTTTTTT. It codes for CASSLGEKLFF.

This clonotype has more than one count but fewer than ten. This chain connects TRBV6-2 or TRBV6-3 to TRBJ2-2, with no clear D. CDR3 size: 16 residues. CDR1 and CDR2 from the germline V gene are MNHEY and SVGEGT. The V and J ends lost 0 bases and 0 bases respectively, with 8 bases between them. CDR3 in amino acids: CASSYSPGPNTGELFF. The CDR3 nucleotides are TGTGCCAGCAGTTACTCGCCGGGTCCGAACACCGGGGAGCTGTTTTTT.

This chain uses TRBV7-6 with TRBJ2-5, with D possibly matching TRBD1 (5 bases). The CDR3 runs to 15 residues. With 4 bases removed from V and 5 bases from J, the gap between germline ends came to 17 bases. CDR1 SGHVS and CDR2 FNYEAQ come from the germline V gene. CDR3 coding DNA: TGTGCCAGCAGCTCACCGTCAGGGATTGGGGAGACCCAGTACTTC. This translates into CASSSPSGIGETQYF.

This clonotype was seen a few times. The genes are TRBV4-3 and TRBJ1-2; 9 bases map to TRBD1. Germline CDR1 reads LGHNA; CDR2 reads YSLEER. The CDR3 runs to 14 residues. V shed 1 base, J shed 8 bases, and the junction held 5 bases outside the gene matches. This CDR3 is CASSQAQGARGYTF. In DNA form, the CDR3 reads TGCGCCAGCAGCCAAGCACAGGGGGCGAGGGGCTACACCTTC.

The J gene is TRBJ2-6, the V gene TRBV6-5; tentative D call: TRBD1 (6 bases). Germline loops: CDR1 MNHEY, CDR2 SVGAGI. V lost 2 bases to trimming and J lost 0 bases, with 26 bases between them. CDR3 length equals 22 residues. The CDR3 DNA follows: TGTGCCAGCAGTTACCACTTCGGGGCAGGGGACGAGAGGATCTCTGGGGCCAACGTCCTGACTTTC. Its translation: CASSYHFGAGDERISGANVLTF.

The V gene is TRBV7-6, the J gene TRBJ2-2; D gene uncertain. The germline V gene has CDR1 SGHVS and CDR2 FNYEAQ. The ends were cut back, 3 bases at V and 4 bases at J, with 6 bases in the middle. The length of the CDR3 is 13 residues. The CDR3 DNA reads TGTGCCAGCAGCTTCCCGAGCACCGGGGAGCTGTTTTTT. Amino acids: CASSFPSTGELFF.

This clonotype was observed at least ten times. The CDR3 DNA sequence: TGCGCCAGCAGCTACGGGGGGGCAATCGGGGAGCTGTTTTTT. It is translated as CASSYGGAIGELFF. This rearrangement joins TRBV4-1 to TRBJ2-2; 8 bases line up with TRBD2. CDR1 MGHRA and CDR2 YSYEKL come from the germline V gene. The trim removed 5 bases at V and 7 bases at J, leaving 6 bases unmatched. This CDR3 is built from 14 residues.

V gene TRBV5-6 combines with J gene TRBJ2-5; D unclear. The CDR3 is 11 residues long. V was pared by 5 bases and J by 5 bases, with 7 bases between. Germline CDR1 and CDR2: SGHDT and YYEEEE. CDR3 amino acids: CASRLGETQYF. CDR3 bases: TGTGCCAGCAGGCTTGGGGAGACCCAGTACTTC.

This clonotype turned up a few times. This chain links TRBV24-1 with TRBJ2-6, with D uncertain. Germline-derived CDR1 and CDR2 are KGHDR and SFDVKD. With 4 bases removed from V and 2 bases from J, the gap between germline ends came to 14 bases. The CDR3 totals 17 residues. The CDR3 protein is CATSDRPTDTGANVLTF. CDR3 nucleotides: TGTGCCACCAGTGACCGGCCCACAGACACTGGGGCCAACGTCCTGACTTTC.

A few counts support this clonotype. This chain links TRBV4-3 with TRBJ2-2; TRBD1 is a possible D gene (5 bases). CDR3 length: 15 residues. V shed 1 base and J shed 0 bases, with 6 bases lying between them. Per germline, CDR1 LGHNA and CDR2 YSLEER. This CDR3 reads CASSQAGTNTGELFF. The CDR3 nucleotides are TGCGCCAGCAGCCAAGCAGGGACGAACACCGGGGAGCTGTTTTTT.

This clonotype was seen ten or more times. The genes are TRBV7-9 and TRBJ2-1, with 9 bases lining up with TRBD2. Germline V CDR1 and CDR2: SEHNR, FQNEAQ (reference sequence). The CDR3 extends over 14 amino acids. V shed 6 bases and J 7 bases; nucleotides not matched to a gene: 7. In DNA, the CDR3 is TGTGCCAGCAGTATGGGACTAGCTCTAAATGAGCAGTTCTTC. This codes for CASSMGLALNEQFF.

This clonotype was observed a handful of times. This chain uses TRBV24-1 with TRBJ2-2; 12 bases line up with TRBD2. The CDR3 is 19 amino acids. Per germline, CDR1 KGHDR and CDR2 SFDVKD. The trim removed 1 base at V and 0 bases at J, leaving 5 bases unmatched. For the CDR3, the DNA is TGTGCCACCAGTGATTTTACTAGCGGGGGGCACGCGAACACCGGGGAGCTGTTTTTT. It yields the protein CATSDFTSGGHANTGELFF.

About this clonotype: This may stem from a read error, because a much larger clone lies one nucleotide away. The chain joins TRBV7-6 to TRBJ2-7, with D possibly being TRBD2 (5 bases). This CDR3 comprises 13 residues. CDR1 is SGHVS, CDR2 FNYEAQ, per germline. CDR3 in DNA: TGTGCCAGCAGATTAGAGACTAAGGGCGAGCAGTACTTC. Amino acids: CASRLETKGEQYF.

This clonotype has only a few counts. The CDR3 loop is CASSYQTGGQLTDTQYF. The CDR3, as DNA: TGTGCCAGCAGTTATCAGACAGGGGGTCAGCTCACAGATACGCAGTATTTT. The chain has TRBV6-2 or TRBV6-3 and TRBJ2-3; TRBD1 matches 9 bases. Trimming took 3 bases from V and 2 from J; bases not matched to a gene: 9. The CDR3 runs to 17 residues. Germline values: CDR1 MNHEY, CDR2 SVGEGT.

This clonotype was recorded a few times. One junction end does not reproduce the germline sequence, and a read error may be involved. The chain employs TRBV7-7 and TRBJ2-5; TRBD2 aligns across 9 bases. The CDR3 is 15 residues long. The V gene's germline CDR1 is SSHAT and CDR2 FNYEAQ (reference sequence). CDR3 region: CASSLGPAGGETQYF. The CDR3 region has the DNA TGTGCTAGCAGCTTAGGCCCAGCGGGAGGAGAGACCCAGTACTTC.

The chain links TRBV5-4 to TRBJ2-2; D call uncertain. V lost 0 bases, J lost 2 bases, and 8 bases lay in between. Germline assignment: CDR1 SGHNT and CDR2 YYREEE (reference sequence). This CDR3 has 15 residues. CDR3 sequence (DNA): TGTGCCAGCAGCTTGGGACTCCTAAACACCGGGGAGCTGTTTTTT. Translation: CASSLGLLNTGELFF.

This clonotype occurred a few times. The chain is built from TRBV7-2 and TRBJ2-3; D gene ambiguous. The germline V gene encodes CDR1 SGHTA and CDR2 FQGNSA. The CDR3 covers 17 residues. Trimming removed 5 bases at V and 0 bases at J, with 18 bases between. The CDR3 DNA follows: TGTGCCAGCAGCCCGGCAGTTAATTTACTTAGCACAGATACGCAGTATTTT. Protein sequence: CASSPAVNLLSTDTQYF.

This clonotype was recorded a few times. The chain joins TRBV11-3 to TRBJ2-1; 11 positions match TRBD2. Germline loops: CDR1 SGHNT, CDR2 YENEEA. With V trimmed by 0 bases and J by 6 bases, 22 bases remained unmatched. The CDR3 totals 22 residues. In DNA, the CDR3 is TGTGCCAGCAGCTTAGACCTCCTTCGAGTGGGGCTAGCGGGAGGTATGGGCAATGAGCAGTTCTTC. Its protein is CASSLDLLRVGLAGGMGNEQFF.

The table lists this clonotype with a few counts. The chain carries TRBV5-1 and TRBJ2-3; the D gene is possibly TRBD2 (7 bases). The CDR3 is 17 amino acids. Looked up from germline, CDR1 is SGHRS and CDR2 is YFSETQ. The V end was cut by 1 base, the J end by 0 bases, with 15 bases between. The CDR3 sequence is CASSLFAAGASTDTQYF. As DNA, the CDR3 is TGCGCCAGCAGCTTGTTTGCCGCGGGGGCGAGCACAGATACGCAGTATTTT.

In this sample, this clonotype turned up many times. V is TRBV7-9 and J is TRBJ2-5; D gene ambiguous. The CDR3 is made up of 12 amino acids. With 3 bases removed from V and 3 bases from J, the gap between germline ends came to 5 bases. Germline assignment: CDR1 SEHNR and CDR2 FQNEAQ (reference sequence). In DNA form, the CDR3 reads TGTGCCAGCAGCTTTGGTGAAGAGACCCAGTACTTC. Translating it yields CASSFGEETQYF.